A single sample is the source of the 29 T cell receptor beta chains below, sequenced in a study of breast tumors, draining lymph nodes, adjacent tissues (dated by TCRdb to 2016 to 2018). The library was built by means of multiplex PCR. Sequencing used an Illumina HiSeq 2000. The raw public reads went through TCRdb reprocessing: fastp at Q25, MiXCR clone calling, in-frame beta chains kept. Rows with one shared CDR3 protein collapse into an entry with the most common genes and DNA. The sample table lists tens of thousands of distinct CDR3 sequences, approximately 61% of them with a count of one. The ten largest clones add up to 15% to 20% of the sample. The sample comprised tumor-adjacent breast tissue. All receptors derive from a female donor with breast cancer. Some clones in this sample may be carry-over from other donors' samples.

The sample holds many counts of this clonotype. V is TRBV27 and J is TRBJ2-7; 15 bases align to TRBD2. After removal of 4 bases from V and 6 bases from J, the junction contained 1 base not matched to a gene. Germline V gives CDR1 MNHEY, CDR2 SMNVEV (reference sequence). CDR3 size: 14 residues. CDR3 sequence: CASSSGLAGGEQYF. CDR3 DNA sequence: TGTGCCAGCAGTTCGGGACTAGCGGGAGGCGAGCAGTACTTC.

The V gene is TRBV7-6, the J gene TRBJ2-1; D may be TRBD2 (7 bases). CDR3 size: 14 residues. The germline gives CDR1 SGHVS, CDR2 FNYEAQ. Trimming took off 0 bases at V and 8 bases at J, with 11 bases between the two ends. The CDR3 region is CASSLAGGQDEQFF. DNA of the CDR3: TGTGCCAGCAGCTTAGCGGGGGGGCAGGATGAGCAGTTCTTC.

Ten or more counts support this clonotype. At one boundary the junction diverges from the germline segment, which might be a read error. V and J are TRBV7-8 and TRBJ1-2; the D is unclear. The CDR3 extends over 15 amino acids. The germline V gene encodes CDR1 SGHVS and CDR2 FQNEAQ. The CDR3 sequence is CASSLVVSAGYGYPF. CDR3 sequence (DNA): TGTGCCAGCAGCTTAGTCGTATCGGCAGGTTATGGCTACCCCTTC.

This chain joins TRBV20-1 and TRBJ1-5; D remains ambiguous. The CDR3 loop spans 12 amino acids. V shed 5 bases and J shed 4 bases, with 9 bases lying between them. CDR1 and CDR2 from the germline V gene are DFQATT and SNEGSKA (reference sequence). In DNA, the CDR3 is TGCAGTGCTGGACGGTTAAATCAGCCCCAGCATTTT. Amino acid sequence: CSAGRLNQPQHF.

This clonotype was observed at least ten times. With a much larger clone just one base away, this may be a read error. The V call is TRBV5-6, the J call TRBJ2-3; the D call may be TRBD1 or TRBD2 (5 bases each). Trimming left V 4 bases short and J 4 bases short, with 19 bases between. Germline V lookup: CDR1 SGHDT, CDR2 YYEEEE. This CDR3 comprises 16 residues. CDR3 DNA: TGTGCCAGCAGCCAAGCCGGGGCCTACCTAGCAGATACGCAGTATTTT. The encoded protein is CASSQAGAYLADTQYF.

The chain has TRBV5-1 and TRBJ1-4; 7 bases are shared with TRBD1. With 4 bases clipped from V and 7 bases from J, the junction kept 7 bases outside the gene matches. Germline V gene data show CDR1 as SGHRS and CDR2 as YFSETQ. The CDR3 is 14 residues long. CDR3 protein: CASSDREGAEKLFF. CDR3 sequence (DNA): TGCGCCAGCAGCGACAGGGAAGGAGCTGAAAAACTGTTTTTT. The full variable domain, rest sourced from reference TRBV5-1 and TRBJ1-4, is KAGVTQTPRYLIKTRGQQVTLSCSPISGHRSVSWYQQTPGQGLQFLFEYFSETQRNKGNFPGRFSGRQFSNSRSEMNVSTLELGDSALYLCASSDREGAEKLFFGSGTQLSVL.

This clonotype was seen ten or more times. The CDR3 region is CASSPPRGGNQPQHF. In nucleotides, the CDR3 is TGTGCCAGCAGTCCACCCAGGGGAGGCAATCAGCCCCAGCATTTT. This rearrangement joins TRBV6-6 to TRBJ1-5; D possibly corresponds to TRBD1 (6 bases). The germline V gene encodes CDR1 MNHNY and CDR2 SVGAGI (reference sequence). Trimming removed 5 bases at V and 2 bases at J, with 13 bases between. This CDR3 spans 15 amino acids.

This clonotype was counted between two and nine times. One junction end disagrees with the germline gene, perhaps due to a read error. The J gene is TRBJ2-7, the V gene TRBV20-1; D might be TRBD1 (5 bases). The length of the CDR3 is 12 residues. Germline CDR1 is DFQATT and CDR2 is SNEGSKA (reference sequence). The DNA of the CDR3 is TGCAGTGCTAGACACAGGTACTACGAGCCGTACTTC. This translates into CSARHRYYEPYF.

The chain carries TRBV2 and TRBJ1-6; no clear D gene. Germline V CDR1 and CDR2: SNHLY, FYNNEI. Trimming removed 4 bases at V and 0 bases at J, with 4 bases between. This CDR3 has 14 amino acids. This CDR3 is CASSARSYNSPLHF. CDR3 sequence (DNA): TGTGCCAGCAGTGCCCGCTCCTATAATTCACCCCTCCACTTT.

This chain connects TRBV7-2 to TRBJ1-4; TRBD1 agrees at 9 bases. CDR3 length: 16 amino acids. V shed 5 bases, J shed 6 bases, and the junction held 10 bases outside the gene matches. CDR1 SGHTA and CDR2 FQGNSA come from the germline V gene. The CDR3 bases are TGTGCCAGCAGCCAACGCAACAGGGGGCGAGATGAAAAACTGTTTTTT. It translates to CASSQRNRGRDEKLFF.

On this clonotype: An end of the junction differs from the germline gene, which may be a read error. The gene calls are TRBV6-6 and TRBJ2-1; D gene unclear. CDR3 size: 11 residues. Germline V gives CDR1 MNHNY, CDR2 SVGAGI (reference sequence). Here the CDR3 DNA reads TGTGCCAGCAGTCACTCCGATGAGCAGTTCTTC. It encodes CASSHSDEQFF.

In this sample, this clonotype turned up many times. The CDR3 here is CASSDQGQETQYF. The CDR3 nucleotides are TGTGCCAGCAGTGACCAGGGTCAAGAGACCCAGTACTTC. The rearrangement joins TRBV6-1 to TRBJ2-5; D may be TRBD1 (5 bases). Trimming removed 3 bases at V and 2 bases at J, with 7 bases between. The CDR3 sequence is 13 residues long. Germline CDR1 and CDR2: MNHNS and SASEGT.

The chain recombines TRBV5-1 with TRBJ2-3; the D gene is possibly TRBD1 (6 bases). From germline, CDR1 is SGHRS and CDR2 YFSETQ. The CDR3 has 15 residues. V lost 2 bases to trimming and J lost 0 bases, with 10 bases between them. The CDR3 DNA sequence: TGCGCCAGCAGCTTCGAAACAGGGAGCACAGATACGCAGTATTTT. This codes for CASSFETGSTDTQYF.

The CDR3 coding sequence is TGTGCCAGCAGCTTAGAAGGGGCCCAGCCCCAGCATTTT. It codes for CASSLEGAQPQHF. This chain joins TRBV11-2 and TRBJ1-5; possibly TRBD1 for D (5 bases). Germline loops: CDR1 SGHAT, CDR2 FQNNGV. CDR3 length: 13 residues. Trimming took off 0 bases at V and 7 bases at J, with 7 bases between the two ends.

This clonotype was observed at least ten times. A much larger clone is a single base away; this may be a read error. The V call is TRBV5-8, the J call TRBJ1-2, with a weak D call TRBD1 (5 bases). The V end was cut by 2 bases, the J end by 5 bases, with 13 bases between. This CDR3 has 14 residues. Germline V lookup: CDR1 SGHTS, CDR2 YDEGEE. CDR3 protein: CASSLMGPGYGYTF. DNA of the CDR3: TGTGCCAGCAGCTTAATGGGACCGGGGTATGGCTACACCTTC.

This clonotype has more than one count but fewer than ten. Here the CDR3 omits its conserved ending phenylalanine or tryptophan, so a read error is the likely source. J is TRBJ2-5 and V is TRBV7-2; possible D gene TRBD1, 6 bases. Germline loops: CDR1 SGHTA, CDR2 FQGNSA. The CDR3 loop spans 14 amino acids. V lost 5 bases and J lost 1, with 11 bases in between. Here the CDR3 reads CASSIQGGQETQYL. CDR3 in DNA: TGTGCCAGCAGCATACAGGGTGGCCAAGAGACCCAGTACCTC.

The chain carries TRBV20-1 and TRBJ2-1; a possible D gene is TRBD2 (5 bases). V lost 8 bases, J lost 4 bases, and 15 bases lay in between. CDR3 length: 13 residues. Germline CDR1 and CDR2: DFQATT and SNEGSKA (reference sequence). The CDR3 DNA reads TGCAGTATCAAGGACTTCTTATACAATGAGCAGTTCTTC. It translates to CSIKDFLYNEQFF.

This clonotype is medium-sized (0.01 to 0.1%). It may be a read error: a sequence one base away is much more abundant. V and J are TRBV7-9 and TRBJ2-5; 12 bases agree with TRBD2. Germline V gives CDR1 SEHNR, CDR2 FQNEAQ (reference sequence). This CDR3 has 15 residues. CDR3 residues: CASSSLAGGRETQHF. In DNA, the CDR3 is TGTGCCAGCAGCTCTCTAGCGGGAGGGCGTGAGACCCAGCACTTC.

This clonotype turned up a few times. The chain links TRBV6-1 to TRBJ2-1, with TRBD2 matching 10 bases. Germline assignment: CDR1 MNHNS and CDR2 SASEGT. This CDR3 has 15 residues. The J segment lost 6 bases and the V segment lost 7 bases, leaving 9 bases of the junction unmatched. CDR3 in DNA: TGTGCCAGCACGAATCTAGCGGGAGATTTCAATGAGCAGTTCTTC. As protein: CASTNLAGDFNEQFF.

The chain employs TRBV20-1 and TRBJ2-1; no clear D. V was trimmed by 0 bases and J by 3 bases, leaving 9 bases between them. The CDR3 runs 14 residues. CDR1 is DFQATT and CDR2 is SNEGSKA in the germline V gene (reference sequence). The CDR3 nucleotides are TGCAGTGCTAGAGATCGCCTACACTACAATGAGCAGTTCTTC. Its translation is CSARDRLHYNEQFF.

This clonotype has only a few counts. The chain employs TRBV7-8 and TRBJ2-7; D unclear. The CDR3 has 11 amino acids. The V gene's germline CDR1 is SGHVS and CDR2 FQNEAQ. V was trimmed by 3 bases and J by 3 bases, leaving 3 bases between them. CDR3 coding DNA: TGTGCCAGCAGCTTCAGCTACGAGCAGTACTTC. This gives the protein CASSFSYEQYF.

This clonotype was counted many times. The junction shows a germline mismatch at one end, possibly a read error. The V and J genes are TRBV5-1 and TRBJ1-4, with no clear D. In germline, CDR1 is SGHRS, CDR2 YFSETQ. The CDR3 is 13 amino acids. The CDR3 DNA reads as TGCGCCAGCAGCTTAATTCCTAATGAAAACCTGTTTTTT. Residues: CASSLIPNENLFF.

In DNA, the CDR3 is TGTGCCAGTAGTACCACCGGGACAACCGGAAACACCATATATTTT. Amino acid sequence: CASSTTGTTGNTIYF. The rearrangement links TRBV19 to TRBJ1-3; D is possibly TRBD1 (6 bases). V lost 4 bases and J lost 4, with 14 bases in between. CDR1 LNHDA and CDR2 SQIVND come from the germline V gene (reference sequence). The CDR3 is 15 amino acids. The variable domain in full, completed from reference TRBV19 and TRBJ1-3, reads DGGITQSPKYLFRKEGQNVTLSCEQNLNHDAMYWYRQDPGQGLRLIYYSQIVNDFQKGDIAEGYSVSREKKESFPLTVTSAQKNPTAFYLCASSTTGTTGNTIYFGEGSWLTVV.

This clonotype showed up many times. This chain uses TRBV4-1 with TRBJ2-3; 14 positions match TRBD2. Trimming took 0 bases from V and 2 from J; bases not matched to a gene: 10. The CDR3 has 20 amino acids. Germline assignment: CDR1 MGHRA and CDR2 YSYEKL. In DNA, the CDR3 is TGCGCCAGCAGCCAAGATCCACCGGGACTAGCGGGAGTCATCACAGATACGCAGTATTTT. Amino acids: CASSQDPPGLAGVITDTQYF.

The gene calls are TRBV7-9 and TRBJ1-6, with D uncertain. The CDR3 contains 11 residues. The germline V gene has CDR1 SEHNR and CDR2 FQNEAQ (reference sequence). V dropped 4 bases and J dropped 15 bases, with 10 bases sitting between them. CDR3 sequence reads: CASSSGFGLHF. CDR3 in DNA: TGTGCCAGCAGCTCGGGGTTTGGCCTCCACTTT.

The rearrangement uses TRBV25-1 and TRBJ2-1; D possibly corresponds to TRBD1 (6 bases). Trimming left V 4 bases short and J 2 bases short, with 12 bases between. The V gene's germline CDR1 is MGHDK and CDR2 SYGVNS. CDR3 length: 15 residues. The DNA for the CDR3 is TGTGCCAGCAGTGCGCAGGGGACAACCTACAATGAGCAGTTCTTC. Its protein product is CASSAQGTTYNEQFF.

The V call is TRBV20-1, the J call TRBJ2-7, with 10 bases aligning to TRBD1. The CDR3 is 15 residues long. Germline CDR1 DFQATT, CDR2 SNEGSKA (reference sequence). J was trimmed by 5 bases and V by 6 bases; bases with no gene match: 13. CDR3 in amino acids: CSATTGTGVPDEQYF. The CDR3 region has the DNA TGCAGTGCGACTACCGGGACAGGGGTGCCTGACGAGCAGTACTTC.

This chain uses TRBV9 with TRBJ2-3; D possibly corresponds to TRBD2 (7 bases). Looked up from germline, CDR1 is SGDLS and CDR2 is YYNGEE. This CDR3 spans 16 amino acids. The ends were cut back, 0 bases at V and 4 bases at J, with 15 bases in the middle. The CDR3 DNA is TGTGCCAGCAGCGTAGAAGTGGGGGGGCTCGCAGATACGCAGTATTTT. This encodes CASSVEVGGLADTQYF.

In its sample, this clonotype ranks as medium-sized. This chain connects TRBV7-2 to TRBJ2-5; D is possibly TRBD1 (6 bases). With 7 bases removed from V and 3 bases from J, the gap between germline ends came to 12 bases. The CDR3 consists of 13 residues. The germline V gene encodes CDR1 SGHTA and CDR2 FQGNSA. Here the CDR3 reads CASKTYREETQYF. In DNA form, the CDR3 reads TGTGCCAGCAAAACCTACAGGGAAGAGACCCAGTACTTC.